These 6 T cell receptor beta chains were sequenced from one sample in a study of blood T cell repertoires in COVID-19. Profiling relied on immunoSEQ multiplex PCR, and the TCRdb table lists in-frame clones only, not all of them. This table holds about 150,000 clones, more than 80% found once. What was sequenced was peripheral blood. These receptors all come from a woman in her thirties or forties with acute or convalescent COVID-19.

This rearrangement joins TRBV11-2 to TRBJ2-1; 7 nucleotides line up with TRBD2. The germline V gene has CDR1 SGHAT and CDR2 FQNNGV. The CDR3 contains 14 residues. With V trimmed by 5 bases and J by 10 bases, 11 bases remained unmatched. CDR3 residues: CASSTRESALEQFF. The CDR3 nucleotides read TGTGCCAGCAGCACGCGGGAGTCCGCCTTGGAGCAGTTCTTC.

The chain links TRBV12-3 or TRBV12-4 to TRBJ1-1, with TRBD1 as a possible D gene (5 bases). The V and J ends lost 4 bases and 11 bases respectively, with 17 bases between them. The CDR3 spans 13 residues. The CDR3 DNA reads as TGTGCCAGCAGTTCTGGGGCGGGGGGTGACGCTTTCTTT. Translation gives CASSSGAGGDAFF.

The V and J genes are TRBV29-1 and TRBJ2-7, with 10 bases aligning to TRBD2. V shed 7 bases and J 6 bases; nucleotides not matched to a gene: 12. This CDR3 comprises 14 residues. Germline loops: CDR1 SQVTM, CDR2 ANQGSEA. For the CDR3, the DNA is TGCAGCGCCCAGGTGAGCGGGAGGGCCGGCGAGCAGTACTTC. It encodes CSAQVSGRAGEQYF.

This clone was detected only a few times. The rearrangement uses TRBV3-1 (or the pseudogene TRBV3-2) and TRBJ1-2; 8 bases line up with TRBD1. Germline CDR1 LGHDT, CDR2 YNNKEL (reference sequence). Trimming took 3 bases from V and 3 from J; bases not matched to a gene: 6. CDR3 length equals 15 residues. CDR3 protein: CASSHWDRTDYGYTF. The CDR3 DNA sequence: TGTGCCAGCAGCCACTGGGACAGGACGGACTATGGCTACACCTTC.

The chain joins TRBV11-3 to TRBJ2-1; TRBD2 matches 11 bases. This CDR3 is built from 16 residues. Per the germline V gene, CDR1 is SGHNT and CDR2 is YENEEA. J was trimmed by 4 bases and V by 2 bases; bases with no gene match: 4. CDR3 region: CASSLRGLAGYNEQFF. The DNA of the CDR3 is TGTGCCAGCAGCTTAAGAGGACTAGCGGGTTACAATGAGCAGTTCTTC. The variable domain in full, completed from reference TRBV11-3 and TRBJ2-1, reads EAGVVQSPRYKIIEKKQPVAFWCNPISGHNTLYWYLQNLGQGPELLIRYENEEAVDDSQLPKDRFSAERLKGVDSTLKIQPAELGDSAVYLCASSLRGLAGYNEQFFGPGTRLTVL.

The chain links TRBV6-5 to TRBJ2-7, with 8 bases lining up with TRBD1. The germline V gene has CDR1 MNHEY and CDR2 SVGAGI. The CDR3 is 13 residues long. V was clipped by 6 bases and J by 1 base; unmatched bases: 2. CDR3 nucleotide sequence: TGTGCCAGCAGACGACAGGGGTCCTACGAGCAGTACTTC. This codes for CASRRQGSYEQYF.